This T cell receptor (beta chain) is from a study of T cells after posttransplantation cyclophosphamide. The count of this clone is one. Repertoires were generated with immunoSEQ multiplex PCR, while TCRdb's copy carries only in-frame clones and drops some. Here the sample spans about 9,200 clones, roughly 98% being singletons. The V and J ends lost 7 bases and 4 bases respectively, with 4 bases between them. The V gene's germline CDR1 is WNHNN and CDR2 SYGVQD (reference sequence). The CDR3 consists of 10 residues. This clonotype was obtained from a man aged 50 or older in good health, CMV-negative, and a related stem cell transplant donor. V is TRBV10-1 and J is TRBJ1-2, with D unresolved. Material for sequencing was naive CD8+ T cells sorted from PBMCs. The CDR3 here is CASTSYGYTF. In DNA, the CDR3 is TGCGCCAGCACCTCCTATGGCTACACCTTC.